This TCR beta chain was sequenced for a study of PD-1 blockade in classical Hodgkin lymphoma. Study-level points and caveats: Reported findings placed baseline TCR diversity lower in newly diagnosed patients (compared with healthy donors). By cycle point C4D1, TCR diversity had risen significantly in CD4+ cells (but not CD8+ cells). Complete responders matched newly diagnosed patients in baseline diversity.

Germline V gene data show CDR1 as SGHTA and CDR2 as FQGNSA. There are 17 residues in the CDR3. With 1 base clipped from V and 5 bases from J, the junction kept 5 bases outside the gene matches. Sequencing was performed with immunoSEQ multiplex PCR; in TCRdb, only in-frame clones are kept and a portion is missing. The repertoire holds tens of thousands of clones, with 90% as singletons. The time point was: cycle 4 day 1 (C4D1), after six to seven weeks of nivolumab. Brentuximab vedotin exposure varied, and every patient relapsed after autologous stem cell transplantation. With respect to this clone: Its target is unknown.

The sequence was obtained from a human donor with classical Hodgkin lymphoma. Source: peripheral blood mononuclear cells (PBMCs), taken before the fourth cycle of nivolumab. This chain connects TRBV7-2 to TRBJ2-5, with TRBD2 matching 15 bases. The CDR3, as DNA: TGTGCCAGCAGCTTAGAGGGACTAGCGGGGGGAGGGGAGACCCAGTACTTC. Translation: CASSLEGLAGGGETQYF.